The T cell receptor beta chain described here comes from a study of Graves' ophthalmopathy and Graves' hyperthyroidism. Background on the study: Peripheral blood was gathered at the point of initial diagnosis, before any treatment started. Study results and caveats: Ophthalmopathy progression was predicted by the model at approximately 71% sensitivity and approximately 72% specificity.

This clonotype was picked up many times. Its target is unknown. CDR3 regions of TCR beta were amplified from RNA transcripts. An opening RT-PCR round employed HTBI primers and preceded a second-round multiplex PCR. TCRdb called the multiplex PCR reads again in MiXCR, with one record for every CDR3 protein. The sample shows roughly 700,000 distinct CDR3 sequences, around 40% of them seen only once. A duration under 3 months, NOSPECS ≥4, CAS ≥3 and moderate-to-severe activity characterized the donors with ophthalmopathy. The TCR originated in an adult man with Graves' ophthalmopathy. Sequenced material: peripheral blood.

CDR3 sequence reads: CASTHRDRVEKLFF. The CDR3 DNA reads TGTGCCAGCACTCACCGGGACAGGGTCGAAAAACTGTTTTTT. The rearrangement joins TRBV7-9 to TRBJ1-4; 9 positions agree with TRBD1. CDR1 is SEHNR, CDR2 FQNEAQ, per germline (reference sequence). V was clipped by 7 bases and J by 8 bases; unmatched bases: 8. The CDR3 runs to 14 residues.